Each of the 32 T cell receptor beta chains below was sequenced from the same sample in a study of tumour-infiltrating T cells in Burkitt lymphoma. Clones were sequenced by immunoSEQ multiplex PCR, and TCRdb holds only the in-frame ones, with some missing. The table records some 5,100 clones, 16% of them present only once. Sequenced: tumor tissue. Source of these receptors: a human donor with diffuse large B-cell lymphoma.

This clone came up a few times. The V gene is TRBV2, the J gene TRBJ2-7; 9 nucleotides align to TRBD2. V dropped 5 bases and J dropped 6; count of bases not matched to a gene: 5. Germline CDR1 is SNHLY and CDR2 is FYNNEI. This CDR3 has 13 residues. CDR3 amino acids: CASSLSGRGEQYF. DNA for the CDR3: TGTGCCAGCAGTCTTAGCGGGAGAGGCGAGCAGTACTTC.

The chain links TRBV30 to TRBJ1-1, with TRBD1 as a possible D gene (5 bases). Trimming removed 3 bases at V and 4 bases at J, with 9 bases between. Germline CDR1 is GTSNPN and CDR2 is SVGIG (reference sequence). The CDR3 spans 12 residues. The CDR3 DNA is TGTGCCTGGAGCCCAGGGTTCACTGAAGCTTTCTTT. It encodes CAWSPGFTEAFF. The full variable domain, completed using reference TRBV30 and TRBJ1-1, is SQTIHQWPATLVQPVGSPLSLECTVEGTSNPNLYWYRQAAGRGLQLLFYSVGIGQISSEVPQNLSASRPQDRQFILSSKKLLLSDSGFYLCAWSPGFTEAFFGQGTRLTVV.

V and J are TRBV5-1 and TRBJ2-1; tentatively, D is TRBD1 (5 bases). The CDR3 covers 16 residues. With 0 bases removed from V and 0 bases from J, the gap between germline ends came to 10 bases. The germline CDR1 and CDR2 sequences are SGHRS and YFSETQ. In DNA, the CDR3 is TGCGCCAGCAGCTTGGTAGGGGTGAGCTCCTACAATGAGCAGTTCTTC. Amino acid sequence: CASSLVGVSSYNEQFF.

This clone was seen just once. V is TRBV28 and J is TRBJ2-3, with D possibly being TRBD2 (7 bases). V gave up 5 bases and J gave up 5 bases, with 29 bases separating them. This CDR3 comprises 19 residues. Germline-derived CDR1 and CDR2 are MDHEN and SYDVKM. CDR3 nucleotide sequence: TGTGCCAGCAGTCCACCGCGGGGGCTAGCCCGCCGTATAGGAGATACGCAGTATTTT. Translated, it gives CASSPPRGLARRIGDTQYF.

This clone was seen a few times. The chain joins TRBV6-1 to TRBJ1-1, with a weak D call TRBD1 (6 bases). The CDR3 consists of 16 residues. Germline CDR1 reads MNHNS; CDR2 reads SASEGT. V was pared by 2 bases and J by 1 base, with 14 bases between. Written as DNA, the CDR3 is TGTGCCAGCAGTGAACGTGGGGGCGCTTCGAACACTGAAGCTTTCTTT. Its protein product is CASSERGGASNTEAFF.

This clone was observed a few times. This chain's CDR3 is CASSPARALSEQYF. The CDR3 nucleotides read TGTGCCAGCAGCCCGGCTAGGGCCCTAAGCGAGCAGTACTTC. The rearrangement uses TRBV7-2 and TRBJ2-7; D ambiguous. This CDR3 contains 14 residues. Germline V lookup: CDR1 SGHTA, CDR2 FQGNSA. V was shortened by 5 bases and J by 6 bases, with 17 bases between the two germline ends.

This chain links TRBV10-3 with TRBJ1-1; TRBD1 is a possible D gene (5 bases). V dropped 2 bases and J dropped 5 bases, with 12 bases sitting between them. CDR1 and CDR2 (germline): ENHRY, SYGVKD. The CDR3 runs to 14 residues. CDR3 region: CAISEVVGGTEAFF. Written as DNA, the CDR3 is TGTGCCATCAGTGAGGTCGTGGGGGGGACTGAAGCTTTCTTT.

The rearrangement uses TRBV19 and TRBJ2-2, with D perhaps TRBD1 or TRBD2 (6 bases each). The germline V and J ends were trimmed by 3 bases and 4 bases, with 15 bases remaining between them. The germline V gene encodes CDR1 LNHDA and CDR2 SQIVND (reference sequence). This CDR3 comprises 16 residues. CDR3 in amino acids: CASSMRRGTGTGELFF. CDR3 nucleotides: TGTGCCAGTAGTATGCGGAGGGGGACGGGCACCGGGGAGCTGTTTTTT.

CDR3 residues: CASTEEEYQETQYF. The CDR3 DNA reads TGTGCCAGCACTGAGGAGGAGTACCAAGAGACCCAGTACTTC. The chain joins TRBV25-1 to TRBJ2-5; the D gene is possibly TRBD2 (5 bases). This CDR3 is built from 14 residues. Trimming removed 7 bases from V and 0 bases from J, with 12 bases in between. Germline loops: CDR1 MGHDK, CDR2 SYGVNS.

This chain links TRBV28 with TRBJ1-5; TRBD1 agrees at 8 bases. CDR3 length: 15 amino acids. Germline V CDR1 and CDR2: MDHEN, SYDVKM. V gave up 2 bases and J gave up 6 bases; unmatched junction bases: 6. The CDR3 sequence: CASSLPGGRSQPQHF. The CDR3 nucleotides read TGTGCCAGCAGTTTACCAGGGGGCCGGAGTCAGCCCCAGCATTTT.

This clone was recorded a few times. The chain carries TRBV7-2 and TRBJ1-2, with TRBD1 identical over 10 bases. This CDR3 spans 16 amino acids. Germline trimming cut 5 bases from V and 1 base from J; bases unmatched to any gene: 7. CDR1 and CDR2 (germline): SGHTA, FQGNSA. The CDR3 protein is CASSIYGQGVNYGYTF. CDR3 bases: TGTGCCAGCAGCATTTATGGACAGGGGGTTAACTATGGCTACACCTTC.

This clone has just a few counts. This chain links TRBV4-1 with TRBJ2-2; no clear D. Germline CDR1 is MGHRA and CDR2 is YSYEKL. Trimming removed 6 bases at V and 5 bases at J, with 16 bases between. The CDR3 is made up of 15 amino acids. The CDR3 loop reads CASSPGPVGTGELFF. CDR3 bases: TGCGCCAGCAGTCCGGGTCCTGTTGGGACCGGGGAGCTGTTTTTT.

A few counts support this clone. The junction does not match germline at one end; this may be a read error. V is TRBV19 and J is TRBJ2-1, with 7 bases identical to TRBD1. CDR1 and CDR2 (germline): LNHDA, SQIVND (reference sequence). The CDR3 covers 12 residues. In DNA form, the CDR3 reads TGTGCCAGTAGTAGGGCAGGGGGATTGGCAGTCTTC. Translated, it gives CASSRAGGLAVF. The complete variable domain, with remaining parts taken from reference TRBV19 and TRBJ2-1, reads DGGITQSPKYLFRKEGQNVTLSCEQNLNHDAMYWYRQDPGQGLRLIYYSQIVNDFQKGDIAEGYSVSREKKESFPLTVTSAQKNPTAFYLCASSRAGGLAVFGPGTRLTVL.

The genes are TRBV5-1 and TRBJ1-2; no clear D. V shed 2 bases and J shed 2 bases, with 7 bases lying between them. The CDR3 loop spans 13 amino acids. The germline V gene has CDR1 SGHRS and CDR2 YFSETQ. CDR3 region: CASSLNNNYGYTF. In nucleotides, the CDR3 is TGCGCCAGCAGCTTAAACAACAACTATGGCTACACCTTC.

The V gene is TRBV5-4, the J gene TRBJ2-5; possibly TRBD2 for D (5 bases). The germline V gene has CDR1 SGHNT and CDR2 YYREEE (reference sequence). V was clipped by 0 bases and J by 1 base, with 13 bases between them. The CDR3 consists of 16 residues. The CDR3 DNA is TGTGCCAGCAGCTTGGCAGGTGGAGGTCGCCAAGAGACCCAGTACTTC. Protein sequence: CASSLAGGGRQETQYF.

CDR3 DNA: TGTGCCAGCAGCCCGTCCGGGACTAGCGGGAGCCGGGGGATTCAGTACTTC. It yields the protein CASSPSGTSGSRGIQYF. The chain carries TRBV11-2 and TRBJ2-4; 14 nucleotides match TRBD2. Germline CDR1 and CDR2: SGHAT and FQNNGV. The V and J ends lost 5 bases and 10 bases, in that order; junction bases with no gene match: 13. The CDR3 has 17 residues. Filled out from reference TRBV11-2 and TRBJ2-4, the complete variable domain reads EAGVAQSPRYKIIEKRQSVAFWCNPISGHATLYWYQQILGQGPKLLIQFQNNGVVDDSQLPKDRFSAERLKGVDSTLKIQPAKLEDSAVYLCASSPSGTSGSRGIQYFGAGTRLSVL.

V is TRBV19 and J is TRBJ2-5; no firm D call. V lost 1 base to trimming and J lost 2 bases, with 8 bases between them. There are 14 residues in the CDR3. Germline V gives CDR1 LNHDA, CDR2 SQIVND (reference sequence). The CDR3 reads CASSIVNLQETQYF. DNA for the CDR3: TGTGCCAGTAGTATAGTGAATCTTCAAGAGACCCAGTACTTC.

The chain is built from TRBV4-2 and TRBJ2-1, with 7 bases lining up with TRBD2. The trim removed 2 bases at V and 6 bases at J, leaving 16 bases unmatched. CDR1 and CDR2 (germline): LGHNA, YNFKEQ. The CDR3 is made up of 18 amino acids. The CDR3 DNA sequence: TGTGCCAGCAGCCAAATTGCCCGGCGGACTAGGAGGGCCAATGAGCAGTTCTTC. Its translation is CASSQIARRTRRANEQFF.

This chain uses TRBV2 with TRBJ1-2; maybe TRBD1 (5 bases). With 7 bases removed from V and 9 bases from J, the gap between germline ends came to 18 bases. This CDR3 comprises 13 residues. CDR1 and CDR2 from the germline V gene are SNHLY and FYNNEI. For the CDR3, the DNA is TGTGCCAGCATCTCGGACACCCCGAGTAGCTACACCTTC. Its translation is CASISDTPSSYTF.

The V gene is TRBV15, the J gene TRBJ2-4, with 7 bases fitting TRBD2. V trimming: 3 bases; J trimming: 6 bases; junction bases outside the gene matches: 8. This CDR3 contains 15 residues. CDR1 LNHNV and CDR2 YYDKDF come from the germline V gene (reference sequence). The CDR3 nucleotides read TGTGCCACCAGCAGCCTAGCGGATTGGGCAAACATTCAGTACTTC. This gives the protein CATSSLADWANIQYF.

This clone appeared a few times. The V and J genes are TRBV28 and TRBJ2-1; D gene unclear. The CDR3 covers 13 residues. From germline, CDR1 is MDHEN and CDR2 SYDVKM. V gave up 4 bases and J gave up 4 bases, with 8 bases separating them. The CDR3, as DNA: TGTGCCAGCAGTTGGGGTATTTACAATGAGCAGTTCTTC. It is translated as CASSWGIYNEQFF.

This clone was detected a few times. The CDR3 reads CASTPSSGTASYEQYF. CDR3 DNA: TGTGCCAGCACCCCATCGTCCGGGACAGCCTCTTACGAGCAGTACTTC. The rearrangement links TRBV6-6 to TRBJ2-7, with TRBD1 matching over 7 bases. The junction had 16 bases not matched to a gene; V was cut back by 7 bases and J by 4 bases. Germline CDR1 MNHNY, CDR2 SVGAGI (reference sequence). The length of the CDR3 is 16 residues.

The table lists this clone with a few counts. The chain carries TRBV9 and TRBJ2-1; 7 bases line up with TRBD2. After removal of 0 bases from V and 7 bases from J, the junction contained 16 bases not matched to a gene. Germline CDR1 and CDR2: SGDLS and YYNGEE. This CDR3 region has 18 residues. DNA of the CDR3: TGTGCCAGCAGCGTAGAGGGTCTGAGAACTAGCGCGGGGAATGAGCAGTTCTTC. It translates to CASSVEGLRTSAGNEQFF.

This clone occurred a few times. The CDR3 coding sequence is TGCAGTGCTAGAGGTGAAGTCCAGTACTTC. This codes for CSARGEVQYF. The genes are TRBV20-1 and TRBJ2-5; D gene ambiguous. CDR3 size: 10 residues. In germline, CDR1 is DFQATT, CDR2 SNEGSKA (reference sequence). Trimming took 1 base from V and 10 from J, leaving 7 bases between them.

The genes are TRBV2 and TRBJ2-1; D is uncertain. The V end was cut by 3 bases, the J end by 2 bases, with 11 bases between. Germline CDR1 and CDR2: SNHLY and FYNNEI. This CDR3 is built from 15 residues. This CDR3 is CASSEETPTYNEQFF. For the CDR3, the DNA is TGTGCCAGCAGTGAGGAGACTCCTACCTACAATGAGCAGTTCTTC.

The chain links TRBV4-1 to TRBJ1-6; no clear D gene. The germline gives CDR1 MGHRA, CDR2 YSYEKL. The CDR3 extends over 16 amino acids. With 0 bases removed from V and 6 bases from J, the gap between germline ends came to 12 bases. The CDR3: CASSQETMVGNSPLHF. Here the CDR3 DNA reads TGCGCCAGCAGCCAAGAAACGATGGTTGGTAATTCACCCCTCCACTTT.

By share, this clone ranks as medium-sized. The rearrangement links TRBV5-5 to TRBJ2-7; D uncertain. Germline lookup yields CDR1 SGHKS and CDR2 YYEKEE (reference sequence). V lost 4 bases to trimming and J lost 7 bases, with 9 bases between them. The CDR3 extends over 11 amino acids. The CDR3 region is CASSATWEQYF. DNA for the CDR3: TGTGCCAGCAGCGCTACCTGGGAGCAGTACTTC.

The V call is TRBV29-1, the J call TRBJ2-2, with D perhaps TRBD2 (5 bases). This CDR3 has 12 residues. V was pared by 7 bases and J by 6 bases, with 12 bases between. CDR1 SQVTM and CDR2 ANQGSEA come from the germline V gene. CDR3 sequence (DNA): TGCAGCGGGGGAGAGATAGCCGGGGAGCTGTTTTTT. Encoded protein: CSGGEIAGELFF.

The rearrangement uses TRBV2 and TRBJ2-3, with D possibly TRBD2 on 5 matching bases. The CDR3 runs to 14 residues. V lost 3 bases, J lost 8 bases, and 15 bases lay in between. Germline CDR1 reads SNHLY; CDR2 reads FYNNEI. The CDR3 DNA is TGTGCCAGCAGTGATGGACCCAACCGGGGTACGCAGTATTTT. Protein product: CASSDGPNRGTQYF. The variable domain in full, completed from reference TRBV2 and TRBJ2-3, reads EPEVTQTPSHQVTQMGQEVILRCVPISNHLYFYWYRQILGQKVEFLVSFYNNEISEKSEIFDDQFSVERPDGSNFTLKIRSTKLEDSAMYFCASSDGPNRGTQYFGPGTRLTVL.

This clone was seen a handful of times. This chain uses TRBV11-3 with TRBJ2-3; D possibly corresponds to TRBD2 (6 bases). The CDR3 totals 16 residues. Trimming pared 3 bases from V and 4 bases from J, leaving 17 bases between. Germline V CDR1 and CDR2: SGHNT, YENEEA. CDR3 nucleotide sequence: TGTGCCAGCAGCTTGGGGTCGGGAGAGGGTCCAGATACGCAGTATTTT. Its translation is CASSLGSGEGPDTQYF.

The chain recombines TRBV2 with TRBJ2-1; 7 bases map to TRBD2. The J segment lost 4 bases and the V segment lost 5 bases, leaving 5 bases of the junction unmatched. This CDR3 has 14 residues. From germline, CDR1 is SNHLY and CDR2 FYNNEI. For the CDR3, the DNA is TGTGCCAGCAGTAGTAGCGGGCTATACAATGAGCAGTTCTTC. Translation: CASSSSGLYNEQFF.

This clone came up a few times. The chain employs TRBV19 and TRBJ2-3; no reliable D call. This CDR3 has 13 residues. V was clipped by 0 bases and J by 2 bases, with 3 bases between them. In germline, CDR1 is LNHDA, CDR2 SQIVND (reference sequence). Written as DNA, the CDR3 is TGTGCCAGTAGTATAGAGCTCACAGATACGCAGTATTTT. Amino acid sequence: CASSIELTDTQYF.